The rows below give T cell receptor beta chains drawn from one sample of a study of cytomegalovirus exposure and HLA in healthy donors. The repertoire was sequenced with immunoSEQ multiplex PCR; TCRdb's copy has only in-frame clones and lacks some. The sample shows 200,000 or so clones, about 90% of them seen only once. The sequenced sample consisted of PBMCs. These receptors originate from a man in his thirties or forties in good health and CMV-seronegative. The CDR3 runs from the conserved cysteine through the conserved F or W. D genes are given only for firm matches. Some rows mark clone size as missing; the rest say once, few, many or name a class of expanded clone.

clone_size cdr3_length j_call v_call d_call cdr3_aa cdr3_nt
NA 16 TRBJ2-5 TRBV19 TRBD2 CASSAFLGGGGETQYF TGTGCCAGTAGTGCATTCCTGGGTGGGGGGGGAGAGACCCAGTACTTC
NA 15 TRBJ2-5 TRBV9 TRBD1 CASSRPGQGAETQYF TGTGCCAGCAGCCGTCCGGGACAGGGAGCCGAGACCCAGTACTTC
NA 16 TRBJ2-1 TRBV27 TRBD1 CASSSIPGQETNEQFF TGTGCCAGCAGTTCTATACCGGGACAGGAAACCAATGAGCAGTTCTTC
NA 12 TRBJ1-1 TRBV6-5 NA CASSRRDTEAFF TGTGCCAGCAGCCGGCGGGACACTGAAGCTTTCTTT
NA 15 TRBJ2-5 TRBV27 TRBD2 CASSLAGGGGETQYF TGTGCCAGCAGTTTAGCGGGAGGAGGAGGAGAGACCCAGTACTTC
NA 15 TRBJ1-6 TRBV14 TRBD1 CASRDQGAVNSPLHF TGTGCCAGCAGAGATCAGGGGGCTGTTAATTCACCCCTCCACTTT
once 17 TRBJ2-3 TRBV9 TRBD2 CASSVGLAGGFTDTQYF TGTGCCAGCAGCGTCGGACTAGCGGGGGGCTTCACAGATACGCAGTATTTT
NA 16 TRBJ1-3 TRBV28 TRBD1 CASIPSTGDLGNTIYF TGTGCCAGCATCCCGTCCACAGGGGACCTCGGAAACACCATATATTTT
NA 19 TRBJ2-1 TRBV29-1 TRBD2 CSVEGTSGRGRSSYNEQFF TGCAGCGTGGAAGGGACTAGCGGGAGAGGGCGGAGCTCCTACAATGAGCAGTTCTTC
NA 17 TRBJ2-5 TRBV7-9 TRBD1 CASSPKTGTGGQETQYF TGTGCCAGCAGCCCAAAGACGGGGACAGGGGGCCAAGAGACCCAGTACTTC
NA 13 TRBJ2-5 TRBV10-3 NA CAISKDSQETQYF TGTGCCATCAGTAAGGACAGTCAAGAGACCCAGTACTTC
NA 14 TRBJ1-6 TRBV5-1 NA CASSLDPGNSPLHF TGCGCCAGCAGCTTGGATCCGGGGAATTCACCCCTCCACTTT
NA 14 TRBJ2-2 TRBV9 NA CASSEGRGAGELFF TGTGCCAGCAGCGAGGGCAGGGGCGCCGGGGAGCTGTTTTTT
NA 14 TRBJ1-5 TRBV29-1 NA CSVGAGQGEGPQHF TGCAGCGTTGGGGCCGGACAAGGGGAAGGTCCCCAGCATTTT
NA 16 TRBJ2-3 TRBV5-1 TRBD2 CASSLGGTSGTDTQYF TGCGCCAGCAGCTTGGGCGGGACTAGCGGCACAGATACGCAGTATTTT
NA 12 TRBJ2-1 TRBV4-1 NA CASSQVGLEQFF TGCGCCAGCAGCCAGGTTGGACTCGAGCAGTTCTTC
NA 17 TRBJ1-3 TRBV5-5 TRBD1 CASSLGQGAFTGNTIYF TGTGCCAGCAGCTTGGGACAGGGGGCTTTCACGGGAAACACCATATATTTT
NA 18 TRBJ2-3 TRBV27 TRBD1 CASSLYWQTGVVTDTQYF TGTGCCAGCAGTTTGTACTGGCAGACAGGGGTTGTCACAGATACGCAGTATTTT
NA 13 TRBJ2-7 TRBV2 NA CASRPGESYEQYF TGTGCCAGCAGGCCAGGGGAGTCCTACGAGCAGTACTTC
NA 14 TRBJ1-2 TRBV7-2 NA CASSSPPGFYGYTF TGTGCCAGCAGCTCACCCCCCGGGTTCTATGGCTACACCTTC
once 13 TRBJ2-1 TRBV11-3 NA CASSLEGANEQFF TGTGCCAGCAGCTTAGAGGGCGCCAATGAGCAGTTCTTC
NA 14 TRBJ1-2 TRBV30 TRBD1 CAWKGTAVFYGYTF TGTGCCTGGAAAGGGACAGCTGTATTCTATGGCTACACCTTC
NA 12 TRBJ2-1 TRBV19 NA CASSSGYNEQFF TGTGCCAGTAGTAGCGGCTACAATGAGCAGTTCTTC
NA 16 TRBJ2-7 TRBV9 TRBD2 CASSVAVAGVQYEQYF TGTGCCAGCAGCGTAGCAGTAGCGGGAGTGCAGTACGAGCAGTACTTC
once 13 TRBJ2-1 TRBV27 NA CASRQIQTMRQFF TGTGCCAGCAGACAGATACAAACAATGAGGCAGTTCTTC
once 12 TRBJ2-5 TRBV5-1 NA CASSLPGETQYF TGCGCCAGCAGCTTGCCCGGGGAGACCCAGTACTTC
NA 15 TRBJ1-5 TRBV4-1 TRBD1 CASSQEGQGKQPQHF TGCGCCAGCAGCCAGGAGGGACAGGGTAAGCAGCCCCAGCATTTT
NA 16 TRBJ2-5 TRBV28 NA CASSSVATVIQETQYF TGTGCCAGCAGTAGCGTAGCGACGGTAATCCAAGAGACCCAGTACTTC
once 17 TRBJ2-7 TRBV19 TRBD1 CASSRGQGAGYQNEQYF TGTGCCAGTAGTAGGGGACAGGGGGCAGGTTATCAGAACGAGCAGTACTTC
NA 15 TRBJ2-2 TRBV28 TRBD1 CASSPRDRDVGELFF TGTGCCAGCAGCCCCCGGGACAGGGACGTCGGGGAGCTGTTTTTT
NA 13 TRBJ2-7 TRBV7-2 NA CASSSLQGGEQYF TGTGCCAGCAGCTCTCTTCAGGGTGGCGAGCAGTACTTC
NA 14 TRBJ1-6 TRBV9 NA CASSVGAYNSPLHF TGTGCCAGCAGCGTAGGAGCATATAATTCACCCCTCCACTTT
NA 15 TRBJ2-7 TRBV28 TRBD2 CARRKAGGPSYEQYF TGTGCCAGAAGAAAAGCGGGGGGGCCTTCCTACGAGCAGTACTTC
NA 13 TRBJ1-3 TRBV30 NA CAWSWAAGNTIYF TGTGCCTGGAGTTGGGCAGCCGGAAACACCATATATTTT
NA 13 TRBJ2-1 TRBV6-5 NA CASSYSHANEQFF TGTGCCAGCAGTTACTCACATGCAAATGAGCAGTTCTTC
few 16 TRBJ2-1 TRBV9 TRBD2 CASSVGRGATRNEQFF TGTGCCAGCAGCGTAGGGCGGGGGGCAACCAGGAATGAGCAGTTCTTC
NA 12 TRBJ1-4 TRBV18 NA CASSTTGEKLFF TGTGCCAGCTCTACGACAGGTGAAAAACTGTTTTTT
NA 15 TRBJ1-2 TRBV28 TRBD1 CASRTITGGDYGYTF TGTGCCAGCAGAACCATCACAGGGGGGGACTATGGCTACACCTTC
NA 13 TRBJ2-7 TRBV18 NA CASSPGSTYEQYF TGTGCCAGCTCACCCGGGAGCACCTACGAGCAGTACTTC
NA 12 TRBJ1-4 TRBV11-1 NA CASSNHGEKLFF TGTGCCAGCAGCAACCACGGTGAAAAACTGTTTTTT
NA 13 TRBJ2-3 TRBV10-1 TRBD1 CASRDRATDTQYF TGCGCCAGCAGGGACAGGGCCACAGATACGCAGTATTTT
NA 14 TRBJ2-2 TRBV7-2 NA CASSPRGGLGELFF TGTGCCAGCAGCCCGAGAGGTGGTTTGGGGGAGCTGTTTTTT
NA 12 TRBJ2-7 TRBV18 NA CASSPDRYEQYF TGTGCCAGCTCACCTGACAGGTACGAGCAGTACTTC
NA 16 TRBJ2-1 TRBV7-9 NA CASSDKPPSSYNEQFF TGTGCCAGCAGCGATAAGCCGCCGAGCTCCTACAATGAGCAGTTCTTC
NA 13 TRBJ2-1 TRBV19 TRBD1 CASMGQGYNEQFF TGTGCCAGTATGGGACAGGGCTACAATGAGCAGTTCTTC
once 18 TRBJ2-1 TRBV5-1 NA CASSLVEPAGPSYNEQFF TGCGCCAGCAGCTTAGTTGAACCCGCAGGGCCCTCCTACAATGAGCAGTTCTTC
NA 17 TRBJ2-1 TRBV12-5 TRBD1 CASGLVERDSLYNEQFF TGTGCTAGTGGTTTGGTAGAACGGGACAGCCTCTACAATGAGCAGTTCTTC
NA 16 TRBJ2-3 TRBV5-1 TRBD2 CASSSSGTSGADTQYF TGCGCCAGCAGCTCCTCGGGGACTAGCGGGGCAGATACGCAGTATTTT
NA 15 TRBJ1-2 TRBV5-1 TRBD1 CASSSTTGMIYGYTF TGCGCCAGCAGCTCAACGACAGGGATGATCTATGGCTACACCTTC
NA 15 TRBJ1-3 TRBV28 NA CASSQNTGSGNTIYF TGTGCCAGCAGTCAAAATACAGGGTCTGGAAACACCATATATTTT
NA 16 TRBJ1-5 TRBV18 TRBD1 CASSPLGQGANQPQHF TGTGCCAGCTCACCATTGGGGCAGGGGGCCAATCAGCCCCAGCATTTT
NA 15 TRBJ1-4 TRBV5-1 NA CASTRTDRRDEKLFF TGCGCCAGTACACGGACAGACAGGCGAGATGAAAAACTGTTTTTT
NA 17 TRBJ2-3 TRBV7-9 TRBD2 CASSELVAGGRTDTQYF TGTGCCAGCAGCGAGCTCGTAGCGGGAGGCCGGACAGATACGCAGTATTTT
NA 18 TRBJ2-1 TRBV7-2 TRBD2 CASSLGSGRGRGGNEQFF TGTGCCAGCAGCTTAGGTAGCGGGAGAGGAAGGGGTGGGAATGAGCAGTTCTTC